The rows below give T cell receptor beta chains drawn from one sample of a study of spatial heterogeneity in lung cancer. TCRdb re-derived calls from the 5' RACE reads in MiXCR, one entry per CDR3 protein. The repertoire holds about 92,000 distinct CDR3 sequences, with approximately 12% as singletons. Sequenced here: PBMCs, sampled at surgery. The receptor source for this set is a male donor with early-stage non-small cell lung cancer. The CDR3 runs from the conserved cysteine through the conserved F or W. The D gene is left open where the match is weak. Rows may omit the clone size; those that give it use once, few, many or a size class.

V gene	CDR3 length	D gene	J gene	clone size	CDR3 DNA	CDR3 protein
TRBV6-1	13	.	TRBJ2-3	few	TGTGCCAGCAGTGAAGTGAAGGGGGATACGCAGTATTTT	CASSEVKGDTQYF
TRBV12-3/TRBV12-4	16	TRBD2	TRBJ2-3	many	TGTGCCAGCAGTTTCGGCAGCGGGGGCCCAACAGATACGCAGTATTTT	CASSFGSGGPTDTQYF
TRBV6-6	13	.	TRBJ2-7	.	TGTGCCAGCAGTTACCCGGGACTTCTGGAGCAGTACTTC	CASSYPGLLEQYF
TRBV28	14	.	TRBJ1-4	.	TGTGCCAGCAGGGCCAGGGATGCTAATGAAAAACTGTTTTTT	CASRARDANEKLFF
TRBV12-3/TRBV12-4	13	.	TRBJ1-2	few	TGTGCCAGCAGTCAGTGGACAGACTATGGCTACACCTTC	CASSQWTDYGYTF
TRBV7-2	14	.	TRBJ2-7	.	TGTACCAGCAGCCCCGGCAGGGCCTGGGGGGAGCAGTACTTC	CTSSPGRAWGEQYF
TRBV28	15	.	TRBJ1-5	many	TGTGCCAGCAGTTTAAAGGTATATAGCAATCAGCCCCAGCATTTT	CASSLKVYSNQPQHF
TRBV7-2	14	.	TRBJ2-1	few	TGTGCCAGCAGCTTATTGAGGTCCTACAATGAGCAGTTCTTC	CASSLLRSYNEQFF
TRBV27	15	TRBD1	TRBJ1-1	few	TGTGCCAGCAGTTTCATGACAGGGGGCAGGACTGAAGCTTTCTTT	CASSFMTGGRTEAFF
TRBV6-5	16	TRBD2	TRBJ2-1	many	TGTGCCAGCAGTATAAGCGGGAGTGTACCCTACAATGAGCAGTTCTTC	CASSISGSVPYNEQFF
TRBV12-3/TRBV12-4	13	TRBD1	TRBJ1-6	few	TGTGCCAGCAGTAGACAGGGTAATTCACCCCTCCACTTT	CASSRQGNSPLHF
TRBV6-2/TRBV6-3	17	TRBD1	TRBJ1-5	.	TGTGCCAGCAGCCTCTTTCTCGGGACAGATAGCAATCAGCCCCAGCATTTT	CASSLFLGTDSNQPQHF
TRBV7-9	15	TRBD2	TRBJ2-5	.	TGTGCCAGCAGCTTCGGCGGGGGGTACCAAGAGACCCAGTACTTC	CASSFGGGYQETQYF
TRBV11-3	12	.	TRBJ2-2	.	TGTGCCAGCAGCCTCGTGTACGGGGAGCTGTTTTTT	CASSLVYGELFF
TRBV29-1	12	TRBD1	TRBJ2-5	many	TGCAGCGTTGGGGACAGTCAAGAGACCCAGTACTTC	CSVGDSQETQYF
TRBV24-1	14	TRBD1	TRBJ1-5	few	TGTGCCACCCAAGACAGGGGGCTGGATCAGCCCCAGCATTTT	CATQDRGLDQPQHF
TRBV28	14	TRBD1	TRBJ1-5	.	TGTGCCGGGACAGGGGGCGCAGGCAATCAGCCCCAGCATTTT	CAGTGGAGNQPQHF
TRBV24-1	17	.	TRBJ1-5	few	TGTGCCACCAGTGACGCTGGGACACCCTGGAGCAATCAGCCCCAGCATTTT	CATSDAGTPWSNQPQHF
TRBV7-9	15	TRBD2	TRBJ2-7	few	TGTGCCAGCAGCTTTCTAGCGGGTTCTTCCTACGAGCAGTACTTC	CASSFLAGSSYEQYF
TRBV28	15	.	TRBJ1-5	few	TGTGCCAGCAGTTTCCCAGGGTCCCGCGTTCAGCCCCAGCATTTT	CASSFPGSRVQPQHF
TRBV7-8	18	.	TRBJ2-6	few	TGTGCCAGCAGCTCCACCGGGACACCGAGCTCTGGGGCCAACGTCCTGACTTTC	CASSSTGTPSSGANVLTF
TRBV24-1	16	TRBD2	TRBJ2-7	few	TGTGCCACCAGTGACTCGACTAGCGTAAGCTCCTACGAGCAGTACTTC	CATSDSTSVSSYEQYF
TRBV12-3/TRBV12-4	14	TRBD1	TRBJ1-4	few	TGTGCCAGCAGTGCCTCGACAGGGGGTGAAAAACTGTTTTTT	CASSASTGGEKLFF
TRBV4-2	14	.	TRBJ2-1	.	TGTGCCAGCAGCCAAGATTACACCACCCAGCACGGGTTCTTC	CASSQDYTTQHGFF
TRBV3-1	13	.	TRBJ2-1	.	TGTGCCAGCAGCCCATTAACCTACAATGAGCAGTTCTTC	CASSPLTYNEQFF
TRBV7-8	14	.	TRBJ2-7	.	TGTGCCAGCTCGGAGGGGTCCCTTCCCTACGAGCAGTACTTC	CASSEGSLPYEQYF
TRBV7-9	14	.	TRBJ1-2	many	TGTGCCAGCAGCTTAGGGAGGCCTACTAATGGCTACACCTTC	CASSLGRPTNGYTF
TRBV7-2	16	TRBD2	TRBJ2-7	few	TGTGCCAGCAGACCGGGACTAGCGGGGGCGGGAGTCGAGCAGTACTTC	CASRPGLAGAGVEQYF
TRBV5-8	13	TRBD1	TRBJ2-7	few	TGTGCCAGCAGCTTGCCAGGGGGCTACGAGCAGTACTTC	CASSLPGGYEQYF
TRBV3-1	16	TRBD2	TRBJ2-7	few	TGTGCCAGCAGAGGAACTAGCGGGAGATTCGCCTACGAGCAGTACTTC	CASRGTSGRFAYEQYF
TRBV10-1	14	.	TRBJ1-4	many	TGCGCCAGCAGTGTACCCCCCAGGGATGAAAAACTGTTTTTT	CASSVPPRDEKLFF
TRBV7-9	14	TRBD1	TRBJ1-1	few	TGTGCCAGCAGCTCCCTCGGACAGGGAGGCGAAGCTTTCTTT	CASSSLGQGGEAFF
TRBV20-1	15	TRBD1	TRBJ2-2	.	TGCAGTGCTAGGGTACCCGGGACAGGGGACGGGGAGCTGTTTTTT	CSARVPGTGDGELFF
TRBV15	13	.	TRBJ1-1	few	TGTGCCACCAGCGCCGGACCGGGTACTGAAGCTTTCTTT	CATSAGPGTEAFF
TRBV6-5	14	.	TRBJ1-4	.	TGTGCCAGCAGCCAGGACGGAGTACATGAAAAACTGTTTTTT	CASSQDGVHEKLFF
TRBV12-3/TRBV12-4	13	.	TRBJ2-1	many	TGTGCCAGCAGTTCGGACTACTACAATGAGCAGTTCTTC	CASSSDYYNEQFF
TRBV20-1	15	TRBD1	TRBJ1-4	many	TGCAGTGCTAGCGCGGCGGGGCAGGGGGATGAAAAACTGTTTTTT	CSASAAGQGDEKLFF
TRBV7-9	15	.	TRBJ2-6	.	TGTGCCAGCAGCTTAGTCGGCTCTGGGGCCAACGTCCTGACTTTC	CASSLVGSGANVLTF
TRBV9	16	.	TRBJ2-1	.	TGTGCCAGCAGCCTGAGGGCTCCAAGCTCCTACAATGAGCAGTTCTTC	CASSLRAPSSYNEQFF
TRBV10-3	13	.	TRBJ2-5	many	TGTGCCATCAGTGAGTCCAGGGGAGAGACCCAGTACTTC	CAISESRGETQYF
TRBV9	13	.	TRBJ1-2	.	TGTGCCAGCAGCGTACGAGGAGCCGATGGCTACACCTTC	CASSVRGADGYTF
TRBV6-5	14	.	TRBJ2-7	.	TGTGCCAGCAGTTACTCGGGGACCACCTACGAGCAGTACTTC	CASSYSGTTYEQYF
TRBV29-1	15	TRBD1	TRBJ2-2	few	TGCAGCGTTACTAAGGGACAGGCGAACACCGGGGAGCTGTTTTTT	CSVTKGQANTGELFF
TRBV6-2/TRBV6-3	13	.	TRBJ2-5	many	TGTGCCAGCTCCAGGGCGGAAACGGAGACCCAGTACTTC	CASSRAETETQYF
TRBV6-5	16	TRBD2	TRBJ2-3	.	TGTGCCAGCAGCCGCGGCGCTAGCGGTAGCACAGATACGCAGTATTTT	CASSRGASGSTDTQYF
TRBV7-9	12	.	TRBJ1-1	few	TGTGCCAGCAGCTTAGAGTCCACTGAAGCTTTCTTT	CASSLESTEAFF
TRBV7-9	12	.	TRBJ1-4	.	TGTGCCCTGGATGCAACTAATGAAAAACTGTTTTTT	CALDATNEKLFF
TRBV6-2/TRBV6-3	12	.	TRBJ2-1	few	TGTGCCAGCAATCGTGGGGACAATGAGCAGTTCTTC	CASNRGDNEQFF
TRBV28	12	.	TRBJ2-7	.	TGTGCCAGCAGCCACCAGCCGTACGAGCAGTACTTC	CASSHQPYEQYF